Each of the 32 T cell receptor beta chains below was sequenced from the same sample in a study of blood T cell repertoires in COVID-19. Generated by immunoSEQ multiplex PCR, the TCRdb table keeps only in-frame clones and is missing some. The data contain 250,000 to 350,000 clones, 80% to 90% of them seen just once; the ten biggest clones take up roughly 1.3%. Sample: peripheral blood. The receptors derive from a woman in her fifties or sixties with acute or convalescent COVID-19.

This CDR3 is CASSRDRDGADTQYF. As DNA, the CDR3 is TGTGCCAGCAGCAGGGACAGGGACGGGGCAGATACGCAGTATTTT. The rearrangement joins TRBV2 to TRBJ2-3; 9 positions match TRBD1. Germline V gene sequence: CDR1 SNHLY, CDR2 FYNNEI. Trimming cost V 6 bases and J 4 bases; bases outside gene matches: 8. CDR3 length equals 15 residues.

This clone was recorded once. CDR3 coding DNA: TGTGCCAGTAGTGTGGACTTCGGGACCCAGTACTTC. The encoded protein is CASSVDFGTQYF. This chain connects TRBV19 to TRBJ2-5; tentative D call: TRBD2 (5 bases). V lost 5 bases and J 7 bases, leaving 11 bases between the germline ends. Germline lookup yields CDR1 LNHDA and CDR2 SQIVND (reference sequence). The CDR3 length is 12 residues.

The V gene is TRBV29-1, the J gene TRBJ1-4, with a tentative D call TRBD1 (5 bases). The CDR3 sequence is 14 residues long. The V end lost 1 base, the J end lost 3 bases, and 9 bases lay between the germline ends. The germline gives CDR1 SQVTM, CDR2 ANQGSEA. The CDR3 here is CSVEAGEANEKLFF. CDR3 nucleotides: TGCAGCGTTGAAGCGGGGGAGGCTAATGAAAAACTGTTTTTT.

The chain has TRBV24-1 and TRBJ1-6; D uncertain. Trimming removed 9 bases from V and 6 bases from J, with 17 bases in between. The length of the CDR3 is 15 residues. Germline values: CDR1 KGHDR, CDR2 SFDVKD. The CDR3 DNA sequence: TGTGCCACCCTAGAGGGTCAGGAGGGTAATTCACCCCTCCACTTT. This codes for CATLEGQEGNSPLHF.

The CDR3 nucleotides are TGTGCCTGGGGCGGGGGGGGAGTCGAGACCCAGTACTTC. Amino acid sequence: CAWGGGGVETQYF. This chain links TRBV30 with TRBJ2-5, with 9 bases matching TRBD2. V lost 5 bases to trimming and J lost 5 bases; unmatched junction nucleotides: 6. This CDR3 comprises 13 residues. The germline V gene has CDR1 GTSNPN and CDR2 SVGIG (reference sequence).

CDR3 bases: TGCGCCAGCGCGGGGGGGGACACTGAAGCTTTCTTT. As protein: CASAGGDTEAFF. The chain couples TRBV10-2 to TRBJ1-1; weak D call: TRBD1 (5 bases). Trimming left V 8 bases short and J 3 bases short, with 10 bases between. This CDR3 contains 12 residues. Germline V gene lookup returns CDR1 WSHSY and CDR2 SAAADI.

This chain connects TRBV6-5 to TRBJ2-5; 9 bases match TRBD2. The CDR3 contains 14 residues. The V gene's germline CDR1 is MNHEY and CDR2 SVGAGI. J lost 5 bases, V lost 6 bases, and 7 bases had no gene match. The DNA for the CDR3 is TGTGCCAGCAGGGCAAGCGGGGGGTGGGAGACCCAGTACTTC. Its protein product is CASRASGGWETQYF.

This sequence joins TRBV10-3 and TRBJ1-1; a possible D gene is TRBD1 (6 bases). V lost 0 bases, J lost 7 bases, and 21 bases lay in between. This CDR3 spans 17 amino acids. The germline CDR1 and CDR2 sequences are ENHRY and SYGVKD. CDR3 DNA sequence: TGTGCCATCAGTGAGTCTCCAATGGACAGAAATGGTTTTGAAGCTTTCTTT. It encodes CAISESPMDRNGFEAFF.

This clone was observed a handful of times. V gene TRBV9 combines with J gene TRBJ2-7, with TRBD2 matching 8 bases. The germline V gene encodes CDR1 SGDLS and CDR2 YYNGEE. The CDR3 is made up of 16 amino acids. Trimming took 0 bases from V and 6 from J; bases not matched to a gene: 11. In DNA, the CDR3 is TGTGCCAGCAGCGTAGCCCTATTCGGGGGGGCTGGCGAGCAGTACTTC. Its translation is CASSVALFGGAGEQYF.

This rearrangement joins TRBV18 to TRBJ2-7; 7 nucleotides match TRBD1. The CDR3 is made up of 14 amino acids. Germline assignment: CDR1 KGHSH and CDR2 LQKENI. With 6 bases clipped from V and 5 bases from J, the junction kept 10 bases outside the gene matches. The CDR3 loop reads CASSQLGGRNEQYV. CDR3 sequence (DNA): TGTGCCAGCTCGCAATTAGGGGGCCGGAACGAGCAGTACGTC.

This clone occurred once. This sequence joins TRBV7-2 and TRBJ2-1; 9 bases agree with TRBD2. The CDR3 contains 16 residues. Germline assignment: CDR1 SGHTA and CDR2 FQGNSA. The ends lost 7 bases at V and 1 base at J; junction bases unmatched: 8. This chain's CDR3 is CASTRSGGSSYNEQFF. CDR3 in DNA: TGTGCCAGCACCCGTAGCGGGGGAAGTTCCTACAATGAGCAGTTCTTC. The full variable domain, rest sourced from reference TRBV7-2 and TRBJ2-1, is GAGVSQSPSNKVTEKGKDVELRCDPISGHTALYWYRQSLGQGLEFLIYFQGNSAPDKSGLPSDRFSAERTGGSVSTLTIQRTQQEDSAVYLCASTRSGGSSYNEQFFGPGTRLTVL.

CDR3: CASSDAEFDEQFF. The CDR3 nucleotides are TGTGCCAGCAGTGATGCGGAATTCGATGAGCAGTTCTTC. This sequence joins TRBV6-4 and TRBJ2-1; D remains ambiguous. CDR3 length: 13 residues. V gave up 3 bases and J gave up 8 bases, with 11 bases separating them. The V gene's germline CDR1 is MRHNA and CDR2 SNTAGT.

J is TRBJ1-1 and V is TRBV28; D perhaps matches TRBD1 (6 bases). Trimming took 4 bases from V and 4 from J, leaving 19 bases between them. This CDR3 has 16 amino acids. CDR1 and CDR2 from the germline V gene are MDHEN and SYDVKM. The CDR3 protein is CASSSPSGGEGTEAFF. CDR3 bases: TGTGCCAGCAGTTCGCCCTCGGGGGGCGAGGGCACTGAAGCTTTCTTT. The complete variable domain, with remaining parts taken from reference TRBV28 and TRBJ1-1, reads DVKVTQSSRYLVKRTGEKVFLECVQDMDHENMFWYRQDPGLGLRLIYFSYDVKMKEKGDIPEGYSVSREKKERFSLILESASTNQTSMYLCASSSPSGGEGTEAFFGQGTRLTVV.

The V and J genes are TRBV5-1 and TRBJ2-1, with D perhaps matching TRBD2 (5 bases). The CDR3 consists of 16 residues. The V gene's germline CDR1 is SGHRS and CDR2 YFSETQ. V lost 4 bases and J lost 9, with 23 bases in between. In DNA, the CDR3 is TGCGCCAGCAGCCCTGAACTGGGTCCCCTACGGGGTGAGCAGTTCTTC. This gives the protein CASSPELGPLRGEQFF.

The chain uses TRBV7-2 and TRBJ1-5; 9 nucleotides match TRBD1. The CDR3 extends over 18 amino acids. In germline, CDR1 is SGHTA, CDR2 FQGNSA. The ends lost 2 bases at V and 7 bases at J; junction bases unmatched: 15. The CDR3 DNA sequence: TGTGCCAGCAGCTTAATGGCGGGGACAGGGCCGGCGGGGCAGCCCCAGCATTTT. Protein: CASSLMAGTGPAGQPQHF. The full variable domain, completed using reference TRBV7-2 and TRBJ1-5, is GAGVSQSPSNKVTEKGKDVELRCDPISGHTALYWYRQSLGQGLEFLIYFQGNSAPDKSGLPSDRFSAERTGGSVSTLTIQRTQQEDSAVYLCASSLMAGTGPAGQPQHFGDGTRLSIL.

In its sample, this clone was seen a few times. The chain couples TRBV18 to TRBJ2-1, with TRBD2 matching over 7 bases. Germline V gene data show CDR1 as KGHSH and CDR2 as LQKENI. The length of the CDR3 is 16 residues. V was clipped by 2 bases and J by 4 bases; unmatched bases: 8. The CDR3 region is CASSPGGGDLYNEQFF. The CDR3 bases are TGTGCCAGCTCACCAGGGGGAGGGGACCTGTACAATGAGCAGTTCTTC. The variable domain in full, with the rest retrieved from reference TRBV18 and TRBJ2-1, is NAGVMQNPRHLVRRRGQEARLRCSPMKGHSHVYWYRQLPEEGLKFMVYLQKENIIDESGMPKERFSAEFPKEGPSILRIQQVVRGDSAAYFCASSPGGGDLYNEQFFGPGTRLTVL.

The V and J genes are TRBV9 and TRBJ1-1, with D perhaps TRBD1 (6 bases). This CDR3 spans 16 amino acids. Between the trimmed V and J ends, which lost 0 bases and 3 bases, there was a span of 15 bases. The V gene's germline CDR1 is SGDLS and CDR2 YYNGEE. CDR3 region: CASSVASGGAYTEAFF. The CDR3 DNA follows: TGTGCCAGCAGCGTAGCATCGGGGGGCGCCTACACTGAAGCTTTCTTT.

The rearrangement joins TRBV30 to TRBJ2-7; 15 bases map to TRBD2. V lost 3 bases, J lost 7 bases, and 16 bases stayed unmatched. The germline gives CDR1 GTSNPN, CDR2 SVGIG (reference sequence). There are 18 residues in the CDR3. The CDR3 protein is CAWRQRGPGTSGRHEQYF. The DNA for the CDR3 is TGTGCCTGGAGACAGAGGGGTCCCGGGACTAGCGGGAGGCATGAGCAGTACTTC.

The gene calls are TRBV19 and TRBJ1-5; 7 bases match TRBD1. Germline trimming cut 2 bases from V and 8 bases from J; bases unmatched to any gene: 3. CDR1 LNHDA and CDR2 SQIVND come from the germline V gene (reference sequence). The CDR3 has 13 amino acids. The CDR3 DNA reads TGTGCCAGTAGTATAACAGGGGACGAGCCCCAGCATTTT. This translates into CASSITGDEPQHF.

The J gene is TRBJ2-5, the V gene TRBV6-5, with 7 nucleotides matching TRBD2. Germline V gene lookup returns CDR1 MNHEY and CDR2 SVGAGI. V lost 0 bases, J lost 0 bases, and 1 base stayed unmatched. The CDR3 sequence is 15 residues long. Written as DNA, the CDR3 is TGTGCCAGCAGTTACTCGCGGGGGTACCAAGAGACCCAGTACTTC. It specifies CASSYSRGYQETQYF.

The gene calls are TRBV15 and TRBJ1-4; D call uncertain. There are 13 residues in the CDR3. Germline V gene data show CDR1 as LNHNV and CDR2 as YYDKDF (reference sequence). V lost 10 bases and J lost 5, with 14 bases in between. Written as DNA, the CDR3 is TGTGCCAGTGCGTCGGGTCTGAATGAAAAACTGTTTTTT. Its protein product is CASASGLNEKLFF.

The chain is built from TRBV10-3 and TRBJ2-1; 10 nucleotides match TRBD1. Per the germline V gene, CDR1 is ENHRY and CDR2 is SYGVKD. Germline trimming cut 3 bases from V and 6 bases from J; bases unmatched to any gene: 11. This CDR3 region has 17 residues. CDR3 DNA: TGTGCCATCAGTGACTCGGTAGTCCGGGACAGGGGCAATGAGCAGTTCTTC. Translation gives CAISDSVVRDRGNEQFF.

This rearrangement joins TRBV5-6 to TRBJ2-5; unclear D gene. Germline V gene sequence: CDR1 SGHDT, CDR2 YYEEEE. CDR3 length equals 14 residues. V was trimmed by 0 bases and J by 2 bases, leaving 8 bases between them. CDR3 in amino acids: CASSLDSLQETQYF. DNA for the CDR3: TGTGCCAGCAGCTTGGACAGTCTGCAAGAGACCCAGTACTTC.

This chain joins TRBV11-3 and TRBJ2-5; perhaps TRBD1 as D (6 bases). This CDR3 has 14 residues. V lost 5 bases and J lost 0, with 10 bases in between. In germline, CDR1 is SGHNT, CDR2 YENEEA. This chain's CDR3 is CASSPGQNQETQYF. In nucleotides, the CDR3 is TGTGCCAGCAGCCCTGGACAGAACCAAGAGACCCAGTACTTC.

CDR3 sequence: CASSYQGANTEAFF. CDR3 nucleotides: TGTGCCAGCAGTTACCAGGGGGCGAACACTGAAGCTTTCTTT. The rearrangement joins TRBV6-2 or TRBV6-3 to TRBJ1-1; 8 bases match TRBD1. Germline V gene data show CDR1 as MNHEY and CDR2 as SVGEGT. CDR3 size: 14 residues. After removal of 2 bases from V and 1 base from J, the junction contained 0 bases not matched to a gene.

The chain carries TRBV12-5 and TRBJ2-3; possibly TRBD2 for D (6 bases). V lost 7 bases and J 0 bases, leaving 17 bases between the germline ends. This CDR3 region has 16 residues. The V gene's germline CDR1 is LGHNT and CDR2 FRNRAP. The CDR3 region has the DNA TGTGCTAGTGTAGGAGGGGCCATGCTTAGCACAGATACGCAGTATTTT. As protein: CASVGGAMLSTDTQYF.

The chain uses TRBV5-1 and TRBJ2-1; 8 nucleotides align to TRBD1. V trimming: 2 bases; J trimming: 6 bases; junction bases outside the gene matches: 4. The CDR3 loop spans 14 amino acids. Germline CDR1 SGHRS, CDR2 YFSETQ. The CDR3 DNA sequence: TGCGCCAGCAGCTTTTCAGGGGGCTTCAATGAGCAGTTCTTC. As protein: CASSFSGGFNEQFF.

V usage is TRBV19 and J usage is TRBJ2-5; possibly TRBD1 for D (6 bases). Between the trimmed V and J ends, which lost 5 bases and 1 base, there was a span of 14 bases. CDR1 LNHDA and CDR2 SQIVND come from the germline V gene (reference sequence). The CDR3 extends over 15 amino acids. CDR3 protein: CASSPWDNRQETQYF. The CDR3 DNA sequence: TGTGCCAGTAGTCCCTGGGACAACCGCCAAGAGACCCAGTACTTC.

This clone turned up a few times. This rearrangement joins TRBV19 to TRBJ2-7; TRBD2 aligns across 8 bases. V shed 4 bases, J shed 4 bases, and the junction held 9 bases outside the gene matches. Germline CDR1 and CDR2: LNHDA and SQIVND (reference sequence). This CDR3 has 15 amino acids. CDR3 sequence: CASSTAGTSGYEQYF. The DNA for the CDR3 is TGTGCCAGTAGTACCGCCGGGACTAGTGGTTACGAGCAGTACTTC.

This chain joins TRBV5-1 and TRBJ1-6; 8 nucleotides agree with TRBD1. Per the germline V gene, CDR1 is SGHRS and CDR2 is YFSETQ. Trimming cost V 7 bases and J 9 bases; bases outside gene matches: 12. The length of the CDR3 is 15 residues. The CDR3 protein is CASSDRGAVGSPLHF. The CDR3 bases are TGCGCCAGCTCCGACAGGGGAGCAGTTGGTTCACCCCTCCACTTT.

This rearrangement joins TRBV28 to TRBJ1-6; TRBD1 is a possible D gene (5 bases). Trimming took 3 bases from V and 4 from J, leaving 22 bases between them. The V gene's germline CDR1 is MDHEN and CDR2 SYDVKM. The CDR3 loop spans 19 amino acids. As DNA, the CDR3 is TGTGCCAGCAGTTTCCCCGCCGGGGGGATAGTAGGTTATAATTCACCCCTCCACTTT. This codes for CASSFPAGGIVGYNSPLHF.

The V gene is TRBV10-3, the J gene TRBJ1-3; 11 positions agree with TRBD1. V dropped 2 bases and J dropped 4; count of bases not matched to a gene: 4. The CDR3 is 16 residues long. Germline CDR1 reads ENHRY; CDR2 reads SYGVKD. DNA of the CDR3: TGTGCCATCAGTGAGCCCGGGACAGGGGGAGGAAACACCATATATTTT. The encoded protein is CAISEPGTGGGNTIYF.